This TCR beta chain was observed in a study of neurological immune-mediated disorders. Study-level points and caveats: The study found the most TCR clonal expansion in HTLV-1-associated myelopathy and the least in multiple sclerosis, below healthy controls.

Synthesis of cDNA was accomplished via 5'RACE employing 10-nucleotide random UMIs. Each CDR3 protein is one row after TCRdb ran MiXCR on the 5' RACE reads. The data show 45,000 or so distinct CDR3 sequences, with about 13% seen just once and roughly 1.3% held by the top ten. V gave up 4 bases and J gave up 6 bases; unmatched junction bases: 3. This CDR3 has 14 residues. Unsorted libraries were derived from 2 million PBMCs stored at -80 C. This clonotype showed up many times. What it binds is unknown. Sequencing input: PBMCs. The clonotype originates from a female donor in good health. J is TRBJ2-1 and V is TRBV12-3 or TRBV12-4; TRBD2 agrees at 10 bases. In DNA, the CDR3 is TGTGCCAGCAGTTCCGGGACTAGCGTCAATGAGCAGTTCTTC. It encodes CASSSGTSVNEQFF.